This TCR beta chain stems from a study of blood T cell repertoires in COVID-19. The V segment lost 7 bases and the J segment 2 bases; nucleotides outside the gene matches: 7. The CDR3 length is 14 residues. CDR1 and CDR2 (germline): MNHEY, SVGAGI. Sequencing used immunoSEQ multiplex PCR; TCRdb keeps in-frame clones, though not all of them. Of 160,000 or so clones detected, roughly nine tenths appear once; the ten largest clones hold approximately 4%. The clonotype was recovered from an older woman with acute or convalescent COVID-19. J is TRBJ2-7 and V is TRBV6-5; 8 bases are a match to TRBD1. The specimen sequenced was peripheral blood. The CDR3 nucleotides read TGTGCCAGCACTCTGACAGGGGTAACCTACGAGCAGTACTTC. Protein: CASTLTGVTYEQYF.